This passage covers 9 T cell receptor beta chains from one sample sequenced in a study of cytomegalovirus exposure and HLA in healthy donors. Primers for the PCR totalled 60 Vbeta and 13 Jbeta. Measured with immunoSEQ multiplex PCR; TCRdb has only the in-frame clones, and not every one. The repertoire holds over 50,000 clones, with around 85% as singletons. Sequencing input: PBMCs. These receptors were collected from a man between 40 and 49 years old in good health and CMV-seronegative.

This clone occurred once. This chain joins TRBV9 and TRBJ1-2; 8 bases match TRBD1. Germline loops: CDR1 SGDLS, CDR2 YYNGEE. The CDR3 is 15 amino acids. Losses at the gene ends were 0 bases for V and 9 bases for J; bases not matched to a gene: 10. CDR3 loop: CASSVGAGGRESYTF. For the CDR3, the DNA is TGTGCCAGCAGCGTAGGTGCAGGGGGCAGAGAGAGCTACACCTTC.

This clone has only one observation. The chain couples TRBV6-6 to TRBJ2-7; D is uncertain. Germline CDR1 is MNHNY and CDR2 is SVGAGI (reference sequence). The CDR3 is made up of 16 amino acids. The V end was cut by 2 bases, the J end by 5 bases, with 19 bases between. This CDR3 reads CASSYPLTGSIHEQYF. CDR3 sequence (DNA): TGTGCCAGCAGTTACCCGTTGACCGGGTCAATCCACGAGCAGTACTTC.

The rearrangement uses TRBV6-5 and TRBJ1-6; TRBD1 matches 9 bases. The germline V gene has CDR1 MNHEY and CDR2 SVGAGI. V shed 7 bases and J 9 bases; nucleotides not matched to a gene: 7. The CDR3 extends over 14 amino acids. CDR3 amino acids: CASTPGQGSSPLHF. CDR3 bases: TGTGCCAGCACCCCGGGACAGGGCAGTTCACCCCTCCACTTT.

This clone was recorded only once. This chain uses TRBV6-1 with TRBJ1-3; TRBD1 might be the D (5 bases). The V end lost 0 bases, the J end lost 2 bases, and 11 bases lay between the germline ends. Germline CDR1 is MNHNS and CDR2 is SASEGT. The CDR3 extends over 16 amino acids. CDR3 nucleotide sequence: TGTGCCAGCAGTGAAGCGGGCAGGGTGCCTGGAAACACCATATATTTT. This encodes CASSEAGRVPGNTIYF.

This clone was observed a single time. This sequence joins TRBV18 and TRBJ1-4; D is uncertain. Germline CDR1 is KGHSH and CDR2 is LQKENI. This CDR3 is built from 13 residues. The V gene lost 4 bases and the J gene lost 8 bases, with 11 bases spanning the gap. Here the CDR3 DNA reads TGTGCCAGCTCACGTAGTTTGGAGGAAAAACTGTTTTTT. This gives the protein CASSRSLEEKLFF. Drawing the rest from reference TRBV18 and TRBJ1-4, the complete variable domain is NAGVMQNPRHLVRRRGQEARLRCSPMKGHSHVYWYRQLPEEGLKFMVYLQKENIIDESGMPKERFSAEFPKEGPSILRIQQVVRGDSAAYFCASSRSLEEKLFFGSGTQLSVL.

This clone has a single count. The genes are TRBV5-6 and TRBJ2-5, with 7 bases matching TRBD1. The V and J ends lost 1 base and 1 base, in that order; junction bases with no gene match: 1. Germline assignment: CDR1 SGHDT and CDR2 YYEEEE. CDR3 size: 14 residues. The CDR3 reads CASSLSGGQETQYF. CDR3 in DNA: TGTGCCAGCAGCTTGTCAGGGGGCCAAGAGACCCAGTACTTC.

The chain recombines TRBV11-2 with TRBJ2-4; 8 nucleotides agree with TRBD1. CDR3 size: 14 residues. Per the germline V gene, CDR1 is SGHAT and CDR2 is FQNNGV. Trimming took 5 bases from V and 6 from J; bases not matched to a gene: 6. CDR3 coding DNA: TGTGCCAGCAGCCCAATAACAGGGGGAAACATTCAGTACTTC. It translates to CASSPITGGNIQYF. Variable domain in full (rest from reference TRBV11-2 and TRBJ2-4): EAGVAQSPRYKIIEKRQSVAFWCNPISGHATLYWYQQILGQGPKLLIQFQNNGVVDDSQLPKDRFSAERLKGVDSTLKIQPAKLEDSAVYLCASSPITGGNIQYFGAGTRLSVL.

The rearrangement joins TRBV9 to TRBJ2-5; possibly TRBD2 for D (5 bases). In germline, CDR1 is SGDLS, CDR2 YYNGEE. The CDR3 contains 13 residues. V lost 0 bases, J lost 4 bases, and 7 bases lay in between. CDR3 nucleotides: TGTGCCAGCAGCGTAGCGGGGTTAGAGACCCAGTACTTC. Amino acid sequence: CASSVAGLETQYF.

This chain links TRBV15 with TRBJ1-6; D is unclear. The CDR3 extends over 15 amino acids. The germline V gene has CDR1 LNHNV and CDR2 YYDKDF (reference sequence). Trimming removed 5 bases at V and 5 bases at J, with 13 bases between. The CDR3 bases are TGTGCCACCAGCCCTAGGAAAAACAATAATTCACCCCTCCACTTT. Protein product: CATSPRKNNNSPLHF. The entire variable domain, with the rest obtained from reference TRBV15 and TRBJ1-6, is as follows: DAMVIQNPRYQVTQFGKPVTLSCSQTLNHNVMYWYQQKSSQAPKLLFHYYDKDFNNEADTPDNFQSRRPNTSFCFLDIRSPGLGDTAMYLCATSPRKNNNSPLHFGNGTRLTVT.